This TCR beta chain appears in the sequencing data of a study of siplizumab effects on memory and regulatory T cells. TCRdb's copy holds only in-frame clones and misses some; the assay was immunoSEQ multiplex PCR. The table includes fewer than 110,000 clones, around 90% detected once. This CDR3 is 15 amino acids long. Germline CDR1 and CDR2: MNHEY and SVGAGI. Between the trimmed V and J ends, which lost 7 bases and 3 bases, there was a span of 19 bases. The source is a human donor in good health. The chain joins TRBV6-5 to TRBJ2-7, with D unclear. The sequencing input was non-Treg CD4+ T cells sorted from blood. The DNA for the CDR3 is TGTGCCAGCACCTTACAAGGTGCAGGTCTCTACGAGCAGTACTTC. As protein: CASTLQGAGLYEQYF.